Following are 18 T cell receptor beta chains from one sample sequenced in a study of blood T cell repertoires in COVID-19. Sequencing was performed with immunoSEQ multiplex PCR; in TCRdb, only in-frame clones are kept and a portion is missing. This repertoire shows roughly 300,000 clones, about 82% found once; its top ten account for approximately 1.5%. Sequencing was carried out using peripheral blood. The receptors originated from a woman between 50 and 59 years old with acute or convalescent COVID-19.

The chain employs TRBV4-3 and TRBJ1-5; the match to TRBD1 covers 9 bases. CDR1 is LGHNA, CDR2 YSLEER, per germline. Trimming at V came to 4 bases and at J to 6 bases, leaving 7 bases not matched to a gene. This CDR3 has 15 amino acids. As DNA, the CDR3 is TGCGCCAGCAGCCTCGACAGGGGGTCCATTCAGCCCCAGCATTTT. This encodes CASSLDRGSIQPQHF.

The gene calls are TRBV24-1 and TRBJ1-1; 7 nucleotides match TRBD1. The V gene end was trimmed by 6 bases and the J gene end by 12 bases; junction bases not matched to a gene: 6. The CDR3 consists of 11 residues. Germline V CDR1 and CDR2: KGHDR, SFDVKD. CDR3 amino acids: CATSWGQMTFF. In DNA, the CDR3 is TGTGCCACCAGTTGGGGACAGATGACTTTCTTT.

The chain joins TRBV29-1 to TRBJ1-1; D not certain. Trimming took off 2 bases at V and 0 bases at J, with 10 bases between the two ends. CDR1 is SQVTM and CDR2 is ANQGSEA in the germline V gene. The CDR3 consists of 14 residues. This chain's CDR3 is CSVEPLRMNTEAFF. The DNA for the CDR3 is TGCAGCGTTGAACCCCTGAGAATGAACACTGAAGCTTTCTTT.

V is TRBV28 and J is TRBJ1-5; 7 nucleotides align to TRBD1. Looked up from germline, CDR1 is MDHEN and CDR2 is SYDVKM. The length of the CDR3 is 14 residues. With V trimmed by 5 bases and J by 6 bases, 7 bases remained unmatched. CDR3 sequence reads: CASSLRQGIQPQHF. The CDR3 DNA is TGTGCCAGCAGTCTCCGACAGGGAATTCAGCCCCAGCATTTT.

Here the CDR3 reads CASVNGGGQPQHF. The CDR3 DNA follows: TGTGCCAGCGTAAATGGGGGAGGTCAGCCCCAGCATTTT. The chain employs TRBV12-3 or TRBV12-4 and TRBJ1-5; D is possibly TRBD1 (5 bases). V lost 8 bases to trimming and J lost 6 bases, with 14 bases between them. The CDR3 loop spans 13 amino acids.

The chain joins TRBV7-9 to TRBJ1-3, with D possibly being TRBD1 (5 bases). The CDR3 runs to 14 residues. Germline loops: CDR1 SEHNR, CDR2 FQNEAQ (reference sequence). Trimming pared 5 bases from V and 4 bases from J, leaving 12 bases between. The CDR3 protein is CASSPGLSGNTIYF. The CDR3 DNA follows: TGTGCCAGCAGCCCAGGGTTATCAGGAAACACCATATATTTT.

This chain joins TRBV5-1 and TRBJ2-2; 9 nucleotides line up with TRBD1. Trimming removed 3 bases from V and 3 bases from J; junction bases left unmatched: 3. Germline CDR1 is SGHRS and CDR2 is YFSETQ. The CDR3 runs 15 residues. This CDR3 is CASSSQGADTGELFF. Written as DNA, the CDR3 is TGCGCCAGCAGCTCACAGGGGGCAGACACCGGGGAGCTGTTTTTT.

DNA for the CDR3: TGTGCCAGCAGTTTCGGGGGGAGGTATGGCTACACCTTC. This gives the protein CASSFGGRYGYTF. J is TRBJ1-2 and V is TRBV12-3 or TRBV12-4; possible D gene TRBD1, 5 bases. The CDR3 runs 13 residues. V gave up 3 bases and J gave up 5 bases, with 10 bases separating them.

The chain carries TRBV6-5 and TRBJ1-2; 7 bases are a match to TRBD1. Germline CDR1 reads MNHEY; CDR2 reads SVGAGI. This CDR3 is built from 14 residues. The V and J ends lost 6 bases and 0 bases, in that order; junction bases with no gene match: 4. The CDR3 DNA is TGTGCCAGCAGGACAGGGAGACCTAACTATGGCTACACCTTC. The encoded protein is CASRTGRPNYGYTF.

V is TRBV12-3 or TRBV12-4 and J is TRBJ2-5; 7 nucleotides align to TRBD1. The length of the CDR3 is 13 residues. The ends lost 7 bases at V and 5 bases at J; junction bases unmatched: 7. This CDR3 is CASTGQAWETQYF. CDR3 nucleotides: TGTGCCAGCACCGGACAGGCCTGGGAGACCCAGTACTTC.

The chain links TRBV9 to TRBJ1-1; D is unresolved. Trimming left V 0 bases short and J 1 base short, with 13 bases between. This CDR3 is built from 16 residues. Germline V lookup: CDR1 SGDLS, CDR2 YYNGEE. The CDR3 nucleotides read TGTGCCAGCAGCGTAGGTCCGCATGGCGGGAACACTGAAGCTTTCTTT. As protein: CASSVGPHGGNTEAFF. Looking up the rest from reference TRBV9 and TRBJ1-1 gives the full variable domain: DSGVTQTPKHLITATGQRVTLRCSPRSGDLSVYWYQQSLDQGLQFLIQYYNGEERAKGNILERFSAQQFPDLHSELNLSSLELGDSALYFCASSVGPHGGNTEAFFGQGTRLTVV.

The genes are TRBV6-1 and TRBJ2-7; 8 nucleotides align to TRBD2. The length of the CDR3 is 16 residues. Trimming at V came to 1 base and at J to 4 bases, leaving 9 bases not matched to a gene. Germline CDR1 MNHNS, CDR2 SASEGT. In DNA form, the CDR3 reads TGTGCCAGCAGTGAAGTTATCCTAAGCGGGAGATACGAGCAGTACTTC. It specifies CASSEVILSGRYEQYF.

This rearrangement joins TRBV7-3 to TRBJ1-3; D may be TRBD1 (5 bases). Trimming pared 1 base from V and 4 bases from J, leaving 11 bases between. The CDR3 runs to 15 residues. The germline V gene encodes CDR1 SGHTA and CDR2 FQGTGA. CDR3 coding DNA: TGTGCCAGCAGCTTAAAATCGGGGGTGGGAAACACCATATATTTT. Its translation: CASSLKSGVGNTIYF.

The chain couples TRBV7-8 to TRBJ2-7; 8 bases agree with TRBD2. The CDR3 is made up of 19 amino acids. Germline assignment: CDR1 SGHVS and CDR2 FQNEAQ. Trimming cost V 1 base and J 3 bases; bases outside gene matches: 17. CDR3: CASSLGLAGPKRSLYEQYF. CDR3 in DNA: TGTGCCAGCAGCTTAGGTCTAGCGGGCCCCAAGAGGTCTCTCTACGAGCAGTACTTC.

V usage is TRBV9 and J usage is TRBJ2-7; 8 bases are a match to TRBD1. CDR3 size: 13 residues. Per germline, CDR1 SGDLS and CDR2 YYNGEE. The trim removed 4 bases at V and 7 bases at J, leaving 7 bases unmatched. The CDR3 DNA reads TGTGCCAGCAGCCCAGGGGGCTGGGGGGAGCAGTACTTC. Amino acids: CASSPGGWGEQYF.

The chain carries TRBV27 and TRBJ2-1; 10 positions agree with TRBD2. Per germline, CDR1 MNHEY and CDR2 SMNVEV (reference sequence). V lost 6 bases and J lost 3; bases outside the gene matches: 2. The CDR3 runs 14 residues. The CDR3 sequence is CASSTSGNYNEQFF. CDR3 DNA: TGTGCCAGCAGCACTAGCGGGAACTACAATGAGCAGTTCTTC.

V usage is TRBV4-1 and J usage is TRBJ2-4; D perhaps matches TRBD2 (6 bases). V gave up 1 base and J gave up 0 bases, with 19 bases separating them. This CDR3 is 19 amino acids long. Looked up from germline, CDR1 is MGHRA and CDR2 is YSYEKL. The CDR3: CASSQVGTGGILAKNIQYF. CDR3 DNA sequence: TGCGCCAGCAGCCAAGTCGGAACAGGCGGGATACTAGCCAAAAACATTCAGTACTTC.

The chain links TRBV5-1 to TRBJ1-4; 8 bases agree with TRBD1. The ends lost 3 bases at V and 9 bases at J; junction bases unmatched: 4. There are 13 residues in the CDR3. Germline V gene data show CDR1 as SGHRS and CDR2 as YFSETQ. In nucleotides, the CDR3 is TGCGCCAGCAGCTCCGGACAGGGCCAAAAACTGTTTTTT. Amino acid sequence: CASSSGQGQKLFF.